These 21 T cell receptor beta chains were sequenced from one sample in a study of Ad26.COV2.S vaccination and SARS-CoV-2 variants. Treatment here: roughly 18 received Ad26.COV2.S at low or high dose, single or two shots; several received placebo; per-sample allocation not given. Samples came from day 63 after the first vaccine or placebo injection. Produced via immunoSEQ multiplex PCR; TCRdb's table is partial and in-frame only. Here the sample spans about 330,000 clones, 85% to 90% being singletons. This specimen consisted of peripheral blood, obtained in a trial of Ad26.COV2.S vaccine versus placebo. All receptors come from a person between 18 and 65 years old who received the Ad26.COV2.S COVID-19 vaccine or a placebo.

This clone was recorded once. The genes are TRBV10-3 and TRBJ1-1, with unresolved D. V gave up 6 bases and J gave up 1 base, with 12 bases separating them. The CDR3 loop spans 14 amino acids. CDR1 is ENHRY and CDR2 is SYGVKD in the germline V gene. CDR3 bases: TGTGCCATCAGCCCGACCGATGCGAACACTGAAGCTTTCTTT. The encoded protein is CAISPTDANTEAFF.

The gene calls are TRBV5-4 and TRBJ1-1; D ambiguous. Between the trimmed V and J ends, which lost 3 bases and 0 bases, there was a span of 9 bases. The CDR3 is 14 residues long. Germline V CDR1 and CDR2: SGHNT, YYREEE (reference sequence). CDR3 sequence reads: CASSSHTLNTEAFF. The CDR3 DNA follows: TGTGCCAGCAGCTCCCACACCTTGAACACTGAAGCTTTCTTT.

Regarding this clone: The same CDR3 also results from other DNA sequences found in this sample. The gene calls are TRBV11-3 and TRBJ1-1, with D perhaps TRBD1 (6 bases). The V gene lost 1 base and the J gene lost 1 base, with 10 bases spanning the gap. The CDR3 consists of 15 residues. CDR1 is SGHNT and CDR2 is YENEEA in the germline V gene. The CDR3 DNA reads TGTGCCAGCAGCTTAGTGACAGGTCCGAACACTGAAGCTTTCTTT. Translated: CASSLVTGPNTEAFF.

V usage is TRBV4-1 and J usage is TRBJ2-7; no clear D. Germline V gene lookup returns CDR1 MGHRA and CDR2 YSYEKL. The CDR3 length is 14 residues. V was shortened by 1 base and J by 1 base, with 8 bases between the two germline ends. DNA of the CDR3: TGCGCCAGCAGCCAAGTTTACAGATCCTACGAGCAGTACTTC. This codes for CASSQVYRSYEQYF.

This chain's CDR3 is CSASSYLVGTDTQYF. The DNA for the CDR3 is TGCAGTGCTAGTAGTTACCTTGTGGGCACAGATACGCAGTATTTT. The chain employs TRBV20-1 and TRBJ2-3; D is unclear. Trimming removed 3 bases from V and 1 base from J, with 14 bases in between. There are 15 residues in the CDR3. Germline loops: CDR1 DFQATT, CDR2 SNEGSKA (reference sequence).

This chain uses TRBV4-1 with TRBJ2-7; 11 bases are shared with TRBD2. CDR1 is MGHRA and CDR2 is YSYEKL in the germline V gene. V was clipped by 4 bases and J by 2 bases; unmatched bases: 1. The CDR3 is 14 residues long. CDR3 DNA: TGCGCCAGCAGCCCGACTAGCGGGACCTACGAGCAGTACGTC. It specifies CASSPTSGTYEQYV.

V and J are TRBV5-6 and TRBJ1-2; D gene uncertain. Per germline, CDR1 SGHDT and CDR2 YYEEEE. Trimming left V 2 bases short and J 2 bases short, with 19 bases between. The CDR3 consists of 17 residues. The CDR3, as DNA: TGTGCCAGCAGCTTCTTAGGATCGCCTAGCCCCAACTATGGCTACACCTTC. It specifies CASSFLGSPSPNYGYTF.

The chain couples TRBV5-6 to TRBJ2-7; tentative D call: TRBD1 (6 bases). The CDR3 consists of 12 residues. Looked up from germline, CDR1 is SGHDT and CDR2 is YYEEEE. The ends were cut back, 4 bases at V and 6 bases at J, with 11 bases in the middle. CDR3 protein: CASSPTGFEQYF. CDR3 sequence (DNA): TGTGCCAGCAGCCCGACAGGATTCGAGCAGTACTTC.

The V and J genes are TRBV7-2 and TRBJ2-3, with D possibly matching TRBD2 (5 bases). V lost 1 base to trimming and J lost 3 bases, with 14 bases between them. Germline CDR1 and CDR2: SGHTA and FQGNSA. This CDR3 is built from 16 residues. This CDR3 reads CASSLGLASATDTQYF. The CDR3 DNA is TGTGCCAGCAGCTTAGGGCTAGCCTCCGCTACAGATACGCAGTATTTT.

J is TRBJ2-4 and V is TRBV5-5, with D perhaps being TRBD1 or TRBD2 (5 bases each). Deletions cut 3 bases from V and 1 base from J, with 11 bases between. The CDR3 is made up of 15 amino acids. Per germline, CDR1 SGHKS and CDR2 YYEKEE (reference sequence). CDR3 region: CASSWGFGAKNIQYF. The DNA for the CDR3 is TGTGCCAGCAGCTGGGGGTTTGGCGCCAAAAACATTCAGTACTTC.

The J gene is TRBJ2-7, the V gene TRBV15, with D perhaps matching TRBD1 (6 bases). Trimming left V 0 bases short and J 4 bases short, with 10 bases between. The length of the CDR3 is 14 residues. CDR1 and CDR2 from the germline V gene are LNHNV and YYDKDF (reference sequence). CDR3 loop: CATSRDLGQYEQYF. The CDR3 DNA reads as TGTGCCACCAGCAGAGATCTAGGACAGTACGAGCAGTACTTC.

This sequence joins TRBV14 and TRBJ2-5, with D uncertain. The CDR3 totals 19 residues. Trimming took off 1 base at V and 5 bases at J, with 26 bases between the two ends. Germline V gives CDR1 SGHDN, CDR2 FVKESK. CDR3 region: CASSQGGPRVVPTKETQYF. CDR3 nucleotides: TGTGCCAGCAGCCAAGGTGGCCCTCGGGTTGTACCCACCAAGGAGACCCAGTACTTC.

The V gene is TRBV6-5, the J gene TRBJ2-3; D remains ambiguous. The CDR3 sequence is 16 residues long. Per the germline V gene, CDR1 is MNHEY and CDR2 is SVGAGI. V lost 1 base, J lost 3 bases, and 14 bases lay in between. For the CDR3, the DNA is TGTGCCAGCAGTTACTGGCCTGGTACCAAAACAGATACGCAGTATTTT. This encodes CASSYWPGTKTDTQYF.

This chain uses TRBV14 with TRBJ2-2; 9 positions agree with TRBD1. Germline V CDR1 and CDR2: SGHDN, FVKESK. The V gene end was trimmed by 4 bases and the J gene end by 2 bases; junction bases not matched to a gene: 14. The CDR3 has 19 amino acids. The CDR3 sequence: CASSPHPGQGDFNTGELFF. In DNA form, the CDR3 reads TGTGCCAGCAGCCCACACCCGGGACAGGGAGATTTCAACACCGGGGAGCTGTTTTTT. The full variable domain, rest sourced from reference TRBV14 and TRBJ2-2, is EAGVTQFPSHSVIEKGQTVTLRCDPISGHDNLYWYRRVMGKEIKFLLHFVKESKQDESGMPNNRFLAERTGGTYSTLKVQPAELEDSGVYFCASSPHPGQGDFNTGELFFGEGSRLTVL.

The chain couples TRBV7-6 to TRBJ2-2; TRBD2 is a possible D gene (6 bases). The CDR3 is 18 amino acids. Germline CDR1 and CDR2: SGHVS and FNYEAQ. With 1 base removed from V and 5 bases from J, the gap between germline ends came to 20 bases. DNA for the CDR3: TGTGCCAGCAGCTTAGTTTCCGCCCGGACTACAAAGACCGGGGAGCTGTTTTTT. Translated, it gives CASSLVSARTTKTGELFF.

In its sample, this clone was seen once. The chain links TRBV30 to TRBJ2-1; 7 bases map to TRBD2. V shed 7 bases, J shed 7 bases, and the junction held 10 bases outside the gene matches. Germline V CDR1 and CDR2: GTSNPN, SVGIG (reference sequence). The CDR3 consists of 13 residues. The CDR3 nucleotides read TGTGCCTTCACGGGGGGAGGTTTTAATGAGCAGTTCTTC. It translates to CAFTGGGFNEQFF.

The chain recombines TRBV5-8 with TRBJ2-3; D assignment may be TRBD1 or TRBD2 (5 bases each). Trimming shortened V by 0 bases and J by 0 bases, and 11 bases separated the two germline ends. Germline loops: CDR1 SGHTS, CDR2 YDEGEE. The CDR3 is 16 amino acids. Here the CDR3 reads CASSLAGAGSTDTQYF. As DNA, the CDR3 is TGTGCCAGCAGCTTGGCCGGGGCCGGTAGCACAGATACGCAGTATTTT.

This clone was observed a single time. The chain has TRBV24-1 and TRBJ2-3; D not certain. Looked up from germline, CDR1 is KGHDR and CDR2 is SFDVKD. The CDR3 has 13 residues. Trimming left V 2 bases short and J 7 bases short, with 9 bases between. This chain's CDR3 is CATSDSSSNTQYF. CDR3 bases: TGTGCCACCAGTGATTCCTCGTCAAATACGCAGTATTTT.

The CDR3, as DNA: TGTGCCTGGAGTGGAATGCAGGGGAACACTGAAGCTTTCTTT. Translation: CAWSGMQGNTEAFF. The J gene is TRBJ1-1, the V gene TRBV30, with a weak D call TRBD1 (5 bases). Germline values: CDR1 GTSNPN, CDR2 SVGIG (reference sequence). The germline V and J ends were trimmed by 1 base and 1 base, with 10 bases remaining between them. The CDR3 is 14 amino acids. The full variable domain, with the rest looked up from reference TRBV30 and TRBJ1-1, is SQTIHQWPATLVQPVGSPLSLECTVEGTSNPNLYWYRQAAGRGLQLLFYSVGIGQISSEVPQNLSASRPQDRQFILSSKKLLLSDSGFYLCAWSGMQGNTEAFFGQGTRLTVV.

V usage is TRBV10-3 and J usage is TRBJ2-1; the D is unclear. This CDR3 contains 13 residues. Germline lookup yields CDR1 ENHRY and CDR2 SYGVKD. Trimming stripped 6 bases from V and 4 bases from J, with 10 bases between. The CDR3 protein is CAIRDQHYNEQFF. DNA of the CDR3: TGTGCCATCAGGGACCAACATTACAATGAGCAGTTCTTC.

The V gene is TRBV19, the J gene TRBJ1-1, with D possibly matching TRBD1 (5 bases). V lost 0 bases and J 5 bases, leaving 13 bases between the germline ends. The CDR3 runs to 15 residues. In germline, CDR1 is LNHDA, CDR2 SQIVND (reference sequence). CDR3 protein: CASSIDWTKGTEAFF. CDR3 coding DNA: TGTGCCAGTAGTATAGATTGGACAAAAGGGACTGAAGCTTTCTTT.